A single sample gave rise to the 19 T cell receptor beta chains below, sequenced in a study of blood T cell repertoires in COVID-19. The repertoire was sequenced with immunoSEQ multiplex PCR; TCRdb's copy has only in-frame clones and lacks some. The table has approximately 70,000 clones, 60% to 75% seen once; the top ten hold 35%. Sequenced material: peripheral blood. The source is a woman in her sixties or seventies with acute or convalescent COVID-19.

The rearrangement links TRBV2 to TRBJ1-1, with D unclear. V was shortened by 7 bases and J by 4 bases, with 19 bases between the two germline ends. The CDR3 is made up of 15 amino acids. Germline V CDR1 and CDR2: SNHLY, FYNNEI. The CDR3 reads CASISYASGRTEAFF. The CDR3 nucleotides read TGTGCCAGCATATCGTATGCGTCAGGTCGCACTGAAGCTTTCTTT.

The chain is built from TRBV15 and TRBJ1-4; unclear D gene. The CDR3 length is 16 residues. Germline assignment: CDR1 LNHNV and CDR2 YYDKDF (reference sequence). With 0 bases removed from V and 1 base from J, the gap between germline ends came to 9 bases. CDR3 protein: CATSRDPSITNEKLFF. CDR3 nucleotide sequence: TGTGCCACCAGCAGAGATCCCAGTATAACTAATGAAAAACTGTTTTTT.

The gene calls are TRBV5-4 and TRBJ1-2, with D maybe TRBD1 (5 bases). The CDR3 has 13 amino acids. Germline V gene data show CDR1 as SGHNT and CDR2 as YYREEE (reference sequence). V lost 4 bases, J lost 1 base, and 8 bases lay in between. The CDR3 DNA is TGTGCCAGCAGCCGGGACTTTAACTATGGCTACACCTTC. It yields the protein CASSRDFNYGYTF. The full variable domain, completed using reference TRBV5-4 and TRBJ1-2, is ETGVTQSPTHLIKTRGQQVTLRCSSQSGHNTVSWYQQALGQGPQFIFQYYREEENGRGNFPPRFSGLQFPNYSSELNVNALELDDSALYLCASSRDFNYGYTFGSGTRLTVV.

The rearrangement joins TRBV28 to TRBJ2-7; 15 bases align to TRBD2. Germline V lookup: CDR1 MDHEN, CDR2 SYDVKM. The CDR3 consists of 17 residues. J lost 5 bases, V lost 5 bases, and 10 bases had no gene match. CDR3 protein: CASSGLAGGPVVNEQYF. For the CDR3, the DNA is TGTGCCAGCAGTGGACTAGCGGGAGGGCCTGTCGTGAACGAGCAGTACTTC.

The CDR3, as DNA: TGCAGTGCTAGTAAGCTAAGGAGCTCCTACGAGCAGTACTTC. This translates into CSASKLRSSYEQYF. The chain uses TRBV20-1 and TRBJ2-7; D is uncertain. The length of the CDR3 is 14 residues. The germline V gene has CDR1 DFQATT and CDR2 SNEGSKA (reference sequence). Trimming cost V 3 bases and J 0 bases, with 12 bases left between them.

The chain uses TRBV7-2 and TRBJ2-7, with 14 positions matching TRBD2. Germline V gives CDR1 SGHTA, CDR2 FQGNSA. The CDR3 length is 17 residues. V trimming: 3 bases; J trimming: 5 bases; junction bases outside the gene matches: 9. CDR3 bases: TGTGCCAGCAGCTTGACTAGCGGGAGGGCCCTCGGGAACGAGCAGTACTTC. This translates into CASSLTSGRALGNEQYF.

The chain recombines TRBV7-2 with TRBJ1-5; D is unresolved. The CDR3 covers 14 residues. Germline CDR1 is SGHTA and CDR2 is FQGNSA. V lost 1 base and J lost 10, with 14 bases in between. The CDR3: CASSLVPAREPQHF. The CDR3 DNA reads TGTGCCAGCAGCTTAGTCCCGGCCCGGGAACCCCAGCATTTT.

The chain recombines TRBV5-6 with TRBJ2-1; maybe TRBD1 (5 bases). Germline lookup yields CDR1 SGHDT and CDR2 YYEEEE. The CDR3 runs 15 residues. Trimming shortened V by 0 bases and J by 5 bases, and 12 bases separated the two germline ends. The CDR3 DNA is TGTGCCAGCAGCTTGGACAGGATCATTCACAATGAGCAGTTCTTC. Translating it yields CASSLDRIIHNEQFF.

The V and J genes are TRBV5-6 and TRBJ1-1; 8 nucleotides agree with TRBD1. After removal of 3 bases from V and 4 bases from J, the junction contained 5 bases not matched to a gene. The CDR3 consists of 14 residues. CDR1 SGHDT and CDR2 YYEEEE come from the germline V gene. The CDR3 DNA reads as TGTGCCAGCAGCTGGGACAGGCAAGGCACTGAAGCTTTCTTT. This translates into CASSWDRQGTEAFF.

This chain joins TRBV28 and TRBJ1-1; TRBD1 agrees at 11 bases. J was trimmed by 4 bases and V by 1 base; bases with no gene match: 2. Germline V gene sequence: CDR1 MDHEN, CDR2 SYDVKM. The CDR3 contains 15 residues. The CDR3 protein is CASSLLGQGGTEAFF. The CDR3 DNA is TGTGCCAGCAGTTTATTGGGACAGGGGGGCACTGAAGCTTTCTTT.

This chain connects TRBV7-8 to TRBJ1-1; D is ambiguous. The CDR3 loop spans 16 amino acids. Trimming removed 2 bases from V and 0 bases from J, with 13 bases in between. CDR1 and CDR2 from the germline V gene are SGHVS and FQNEAQ. The DNA for the CDR3 is TGTGCCAGCAGCTTAAGGGCCGGCGGGGTGAACACTGAAGCTTTCTTT. It is translated as CASSLRAGGVNTEAFF.

This clone has just a few counts. This chain connects TRBV5-4 to TRBJ1-2, with 7 bases aligning to TRBD1. Germline V gives CDR1 SGHNT, CDR2 YYREEE (reference sequence). CDR3 length: 16 residues. J lost 0 bases, V lost 1 base, and 6 bases had no gene match. The CDR3 here is CASSLPGTATNYGYTF. The CDR3 bases are TGTGCCAGCAGCTTGCCGGGGACAGCCACTAACTATGGCTACACCTTC. Full variable domain (outside the CDR3, taken from reference TRBV5-4 and TRBJ1-2): ETGVTQSPTHLIKTRGQQVTLRCSSQSGHNTVSWYQQALGQGPQFIFQYYREEENGRGNFPPRFSGLQFPNYSSELNVNALELDDSALYLCASSLPGTATNYGYTFGSGTRLTVV.

V gene TRBV9 combines with J gene TRBJ2-7; D may be TRBD1 (5 bases). V was trimmed by 4 bases and J by 3 bases, leaving 14 bases between them. CDR3 length: 14 residues. The germline V gene has CDR1 SGDLS and CDR2 YYNGEE. The CDR3 loop reads CASSPTVRDYEQYF. The DNA for the CDR3 is TGTGCCAGCAGCCCGACAGTCCGCGACTACGAGCAGTACTTC.

V gene TRBV7-8 combines with J gene TRBJ1-5, with no clear D. Trimming stripped 0 bases from V and 9 bases from J, with 9 bases between. Per germline, CDR1 SGHVS and CDR2 FQNEAQ. CDR3 length: 13 residues. The DNA of the CDR3 is TGTGCCAGCAGCTTAGCAAACTCCGGGCCCCAGCATTTT. Residues: CASSLANSGPQHF.

The genes are TRBV24-1 and TRBJ2-1; D is unresolved. CDR3 length: 13 residues. Trimming stripped 0 bases from V and 8 bases from J, with 7 bases between. Germline V gene sequence: CDR1 KGHDR, CDR2 SFDVKD. CDR3 sequence: CATSDLYRDEQFF. As DNA, the CDR3 is TGTGCCACCAGTGATTTGTACCGGGATGAGCAGTTCTTC.

This chain joins TRBV3-1 (or the pseudogene TRBV3-2) and TRBJ2-1; 9 nucleotides agree with TRBD2. V lost 1 base to trimming and J lost 5 bases; unmatched junction nucleotides: 6. Per germline, CDR1 LGHDT and CDR2 YNNKEL (reference sequence). The CDR3 is made up of 16 amino acids. DNA for the CDR3: TGTGCCAGCAGCCAAGGGCTAGCGGGAAACGACAATGAGCAGTTCTTC. Its translation is CASSQGLAGNDNEQFF.

This clone rates as medium-sized. The chain carries TRBV6-6 and TRBJ2-4, with 10 bases identical to TRBD1. With 2 bases clipped from V and 3 bases from J, the junction kept 4 bases outside the gene matches. Germline V gives CDR1 MNHNY, CDR2 SVGAGI (reference sequence). This CDR3 spans 16 amino acids. For the CDR3, the DNA is TGTGCCAGCAGTTACGGGACAGGGGACGGCAAAAACATTCAGTACTTC. Its protein product is CASSYGTGDGKNIQYF.

The V call is TRBV14, the J call TRBJ2-2, with 7 bases that match TRBD1. The J segment lost 0 bases and the V segment lost 8 bases, leaving 3 bases of the junction unmatched. Germline CDR1 SGHDN, CDR2 FVKESK. The CDR3 loop spans 14 amino acids. The CDR3 nucleotides read TGTGCCAGCCGGACAGGTCCGAACACCGGGGAGCTGTTTTTT. The encoded protein is CASRTGPNTGELFF.

This clone turned up a few times. This rearrangement joins TRBV7-9 to TRBJ2-7; possibly TRBD2 for D (5 bases). The V gene lost 2 bases and the J gene lost 0 bases, with 8 bases spanning the gap. Germline V gene data show CDR1 as SEHNR and CDR2 as FQNEAQ (reference sequence). CDR3 length equals 14 residues. In DNA form, the CDR3 reads TGTGCCAGCAGCTTATTGGGGAGCTCCTACGAGCAGTACTTC. It specifies CASSLLGSSYEQYF.